This TCR beta chain was found in a study of cytotoxic CD8 clonotypes in ibrutinib-treated CLL. Study background: The patients comprised about a dozen relapsed/refractory and roughly 15 treatment-naive cases, about 18 IGHV unmutated. Responses: approximately 24 partial, 2 complete; after median approximately 68 months, around 14 stayed remitted, 12 progressed.

Assay used: immunoSEQ multiplex PCR; TCRdb lists only in-frame clones, some missing. The data hold 150,000 to 250,000 clones, with about 72% observed a single time. Study-level results: The study found public clonotypes uncommon, contracting or stable on treatment. Increased clonality at ibrutinib response gave way to a return toward baseline at progression.

This clone was recorded a few times. What it binds is unknown. This CDR3 has 14 amino acids. V was clipped by 5 bases and J by 5 bases, with 12 bases between them. The V gene's germline CDR1 is SGHTA and CDR2 FQGTGA. This specimen was PBMCs, taken after 24 months of ibrutinib treatment. This chain joins TRBV7-3 and TRBJ2-2; D perhaps matches TRBD2 (5 bases). This clonotype was obtained from a human donor with chronic lymphocytic leukemia. Here the CDR3 DNA reads TGTGCCAGCAGCCCCCGGACTCAGACCGGGGAGCTGTTTTTT. The encoded protein is CASSPRTQTGELFF.